These T cell receptor beta chains were read from a single sample in a study of persistence of HIV-infected CD4 T cells. TCRdb's table, derived via immunoSEQ multiplex PCR, lists solely in-frame clones and lacks some. The sample contains about 39,000 clones, around 85% of which appear only once. The antigens of these receptors remain unknown. The sequenced sample was cultured CD4+ T cells from PBMCs, obtained from a patient who received antiretroviral therapy. The receptor set was obtained from an adult with HIV. The donor label of this sample is uncertain. The CDR3 runs from the conserved cysteine through the conserved F or W. The D gene is left open where the match is weak. Clone sizes are given selectively: once, few, many, or a class where the clone is expanded.

v_gene: TRBV11-3; abundance: .; j_gene: TRBJ2-7; d_gene: .; CDR3nt: TGTGCCAGCAGCTTAGACGGGGACGGCACCTACGAGCAGTACTTC; CDR3aa: CASSLDGDGTYEQYF
v_gene: TRBV5-1; abundance: .; j_gene: TRBJ2-1; d_gene: TRBD2; CDR3nt: TGCGCCAGCAGCTTGGCCGTAGTAGCGGGGGGGCCGGGAATACCCAATGAGCAGTTCTTC; CDR3aa: CASSLAVVAGGPGIPNEQFF
v_gene: TRBV5-1; abundance: .; j_gene: TRBJ2-5; d_gene: TRBD2; CDR3nt: TGCGCCAGCAGCTTCGCCGGGCGGGGGAAGCAAGAGACCCAGTACTTC; CDR3aa: CASSFAGRGKQETQYF
v_gene: TRBV18; abundance: .; j_gene: TRBJ2-1; d_gene: .; CDR3nt: TGTGCCAGCTCACCTACACAGGACAATGAGCAGTTCTTC; CDR3aa: CASSPTQDNEQFF
v_gene: TRBV7-3; abundance: .; j_gene: TRBJ2-6; d_gene: .; CDR3nt: TGTGCCAGCAGCTTAAGTTGGGGGACCAGGGCCAACGTCCTGACTTTC; CDR3aa: CASSLSWGTRANVLTF
v_gene: TRBV19; abundance: once; j_gene: TRBJ2-3; d_gene: .; CDR3nt: TGTGCCAGTCATAGGGGGGGGTCCACAGATACGCAGTATTTT; CDR3aa: CASHRGGSTDTQYF
v_gene: TRBV6-6; abundance: few; j_gene: TRBJ2-2; d_gene: .; CDR3nt: TGTGCCAGCAGACAGGAGGATAACACCGGGGAGCTGTTTTTT; CDR3aa: CASRQEDNTGELFF
v_gene: TRBV20-1; abundance: once; j_gene: TRBJ2-3; d_gene: .; CDR3nt: TGCAGTGCGGCAGGGGAAGATACGCAGTATTTT; CDR3aa: CSAAGEDTQYF
v_gene: TRBV27; abundance: .; j_gene: TRBJ2-7; d_gene: .; CDR3nt: TGTGCCAGCAGTTTATACTCCCCGGGGTATAAGGGACGGATCTACGAGCAGTACTTC; CDR3aa: CASSLYSPGYKGRIYEQYF
v_gene: TRBV3-1/TRBV3-2; abundance: .; j_gene: TRBJ2-3; d_gene: .; CDR3nt: TGTGCCAGCAGCCAAGGACCTTTGGTAGGGGGGACAGATACGCAGTATTTT; CDR3aa: CASSQGPLVGGTDTQYF
v_gene: TRBV21-1; abundance: .; j_gene: TRBJ2-2; d_gene: .; CDR3nt: TGTGCCAGCAGCAAAGGACAGGGAATACACACCGGGGAGCTGTTTTTT; CDR3aa: CASSKGQGIHTGELFF
v_gene: TRBV6-1; abundance: .; j_gene: TRBJ1-4; d_gene: .; CDR3nt: TGTGCCAGCAGTGACACGGGACGGCTCATCCTGGGGGAAAAACTGTTTTTT; CDR3aa: CASSDTGRLILGEKLFF
v_gene: TRBV5-1; abundance: .; j_gene: TRBJ1-2; d_gene: TRBD1; CDR3nt: TGCGCCAGCAGCTTGGCCTTGACAGGGTTCGGCTACACCTTC; CDR3aa: CASSLALTGFGYTF
v_gene: TRBV25-1; abundance: .; j_gene: TRBJ1-2; d_gene: .; CDR3nt: TGTGCCAGCAGTGGCGGAGGGGCGCAATATAGTGGCTACACCTTC; CDR3aa: CASSGGGAQYSGYTF
v_gene: TRBV21-1; abundance: .; j_gene: TRBJ1-1; d_gene: .; CDR3nt: TGTGCCAACGAAACGGGGGTGAGGGCTTTCTTT; CDR3aa: CANETGVRAFF
v_gene: TRBV28; abundance: .; j_gene: TRBJ2-7; d_gene: .; CDR3nt: TGTGCTGCCCGTAGTGGTCAGGGCTACGAGCAGTACTTC; CDR3aa: CAARSGQGYEQYF
v_gene: TRBV5-1; abundance: .; j_gene: TRBJ2-1; d_gene: .; CDR3nt: TGCGCCAGCAGCCAGGTTCCAGGGAAGGAGCATGAGCAGTTCTTC; CDR3aa: CASSQVPGKEHEQFF
v_gene: TRBV3-1/TRBV3-2; abundance: .; j_gene: TRBJ2-3; d_gene: TRBD2; CDR3nt: TGTGCCAGCAGCCCCCTCGGCGGGGGGTTCACAGATACGCAGTATTTT; CDR3aa: CASSPLGGGFTDTQYF
v_gene: TRBV7-2; abundance: .; j_gene: TRBJ2-3; d_gene: .; CDR3nt: TGTGCCAGCAGCGTAGACTTTAGCACAGATACGCAGTATTTT; CDR3aa: CASSVDFSTDTQYF
v_gene: TRBV23-1; abundance: .; j_gene: TRBJ1-1; d_gene: .; CDR3nt: TGCGCCAGCAGTCCCTTTCGACGCCGGCAGAACACTGAAGCTTTCTTT; CDR3aa: CASSPFRRRQNTEAFF
v_gene: TRBV28; abundance: .; j_gene: TRBJ2-1; d_gene: .; CDR3nt: TGTGCCAGCAGCCCCGGGGACTACAATGAGCAGTTCTTC; CDR3aa: CASSPGDYNEQFF
v_gene: TRBV5-1; abundance: .; j_gene: TRBJ2-1; d_gene: TRBD2; CDR3nt: TGCGCCAGCAGCGACGGACTAGCGGGGGTCGATGAGCAGTTCTTC; CDR3aa: CASSDGLAGVDEQFF
v_gene: TRBV5-4; abundance: .; j_gene: TRBJ2-5; d_gene: .; CDR3nt: TGTGCCAGCAGCTTGAGGTCCGGCGCGGAGACCCAGTACTTC; CDR3aa: CASSLRSGAETQYF
v_gene: TRBV6-5; abundance: .; j_gene: TRBJ1-1; d_gene: .; CDR3nt: TGTGCCAGCAGTTCTCTGAGGGACACTGAAGCTTTCTTT; CDR3aa: CASSSLRDTEAFF
v_gene: TRBV18; abundance: .; j_gene: TRBJ1-3; d_gene: .; CDR3nt: TGTGCCAGCTCACCACGGCGGGGGAACTCTGGAAACACCATATATTTT; CDR3aa: CASSPRRGNSGNTIYF
v_gene: TRBV5-1; abundance: .; j_gene: TRBJ1-1; d_gene: TRBD1; CDR3nt: TGCGCCAGCAGCTTGGGGCCTCTGACAGGGCTGAACACTGAAGCTTTCTTT; CDR3aa: CASSLGPLTGLNTEAFF
v_gene: TRBV3-1/TRBV3-2; abundance: .; j_gene: TRBJ1-3; d_gene: .; CDR3nt: TGTGCCAGCAGCCGAGGGACTTTCTCTGGAAACACCATATATTTT; CDR3aa: CASSRGTFSGNTIYF
v_gene: TRBV19; abundance: .; j_gene: TRBJ2-7; d_gene: TRBD2; CDR3nt: TGTGCCAGTAGCACCACGGGGGGCGAGCAGTACTTC; CDR3aa: CASSTTGGEQYF
v_gene: TRBV19; abundance: .; j_gene: TRBJ2-3; d_gene: TRBD1; CDR3nt: TGTGCCAGTAGTATATCGAGGACAGGGCCGTCCAGAGATACGCAGTATTTT; CDR3aa: CASSISRTGPSRDTQYF
v_gene: TRBV6-5; abundance: .; j_gene: TRBJ1-6; d_gene: .; CDR3nt: TGTGCCAGCCATGACGACCGTGCCCTCCACTTT; CDR3aa: CASHDDRALHF
v_gene: TRBV27; abundance: .; j_gene: TRBJ2-3; d_gene: .; CDR3nt: TGTGCCAGCAGTCTGGGGTTTGGCCCCACAGATACGCAGTATTTT; CDR3aa: CASSLGFGPTDTQYF
v_gene: TRBV29-1; abundance: once; j_gene: TRBJ2-1; d_gene: TRBD1; CDR3nt: TGCAGCGTTGAAGACAACAGGGGGAATAATGAGCAGTTCTTC; CDR3aa: CSVEDNRGNNEQFF
v_gene: TRBV21-1; abundance: .; j_gene: TRBJ2-7; d_gene: .; CDR3nt: TGTGCCAGCAGCAAAGTCGAAAGACTAGCTCCAATTTACGAGCAGTACTTC; CDR3aa: CASSKVERLAPIYEQYF
v_gene: TRBV29-1; abundance: .; j_gene: TRBJ2-3; d_gene: TRBD1; CDR3nt: TGCAGCGTTGCCGGCGGGGACAGGGGCACAGATACGCAGTATTTT; CDR3aa: CSVAGGDRGTDTQYF
v_gene: TRBV7-9; abundance: .; j_gene: TRBJ2-1; d_gene: .; CDR3nt: TGTGCCAGCAGCAAATCCGGGACAACAAATGAGCAGTTCTTC; CDR3aa: CASSKSGTTNEQFF
v_gene: TRBV28; abundance: .; j_gene: TRBJ2-1; d_gene: TRBD1; CDR3nt: TGTGCCAGCAGTCCAAGACAGGGTCAGTTCTTC; CDR3aa: CASSPRQGQFF
v_gene: TRBV5-5; abundance: .; j_gene: TRBJ2-3; d_gene: .; CDR3nt: TGTGCCAGCAGCAGGGTTTCTAGCACAGATACGCAGTATTTT; CDR3aa: CASSRVSSTDTQYF
v_gene: TRBV29-1; abundance: .; j_gene: TRBJ2-3; d_gene: TRBD2; CDR3nt: TGCAGCGTTGACGGGCGGGGGTTTAGCACAGATACGCAGTATTTT; CDR3aa: CSVDGRGFSTDTQYF
v_gene: TRBV27; abundance: .; j_gene: TRBJ1-2; d_gene: .; CDR3nt: TGTGCCAGCAGTTTAGCGGGGCCCTATGGCTACACCTTC; CDR3aa: CASSLAGPYGYTF
v_gene: TRBV6-5; abundance: few; j_gene: TRBJ2-6; d_gene: .; CDR3nt: TGTGCCAGCAGTTACGGTACCCGCACTGGGGCCAACGTCCTGACTTTC; CDR3aa: CASSYGTRTGANVLTF
v_gene: TRBV23-1; abundance: .; j_gene: TRBJ2-2; d_gene: .; CDR3nt: TGCGCCAGCAGTAGCGACGGCATGGCCGCGAACACCGGGGAGCTGTTTTTT; CDR3aa: CASSSDGMAANTGELFF
v_gene: TRBV20-1; abundance: .; j_gene: TRBJ2-7; d_gene: .; CDR3nt: TGCAGTGCTAGTATGGATAGCTCCTACGAGCAGTACTTC; CDR3aa: CSASMDSSYEQYF
v_gene: TRBV10-3; abundance: once; j_gene: TRBJ2-5; d_gene: .; CDR3nt: TGTGCCATCAGCCAAACAGGGCTCGAAGAGACCCAGTACTTC; CDR3aa: CAISQTGLEETQYF
v_gene: TRBV9; abundance: few; j_gene: TRBJ1-4; d_gene: .; CDR3nt: TGTGCCAGCAGCGTAGAGTTCCCCAGGGAGGGAGAAAAACTGTTTTTT; CDR3aa: CASSVEFPREGEKLFF
v_gene: TRBV28; abundance: .; j_gene: TRBJ2-3; d_gene: .; CDR3nt: TGTGCCAGCAAAGAGGATGGGCCAGATACGCAGTATTTT; CDR3aa: CASKEDGPDTQYF
v_gene: TRBV5-1; abundance: .; j_gene: TRBJ1-4; d_gene: .; CDR3nt: TGCGCCAGCAGCTTGGCCAACATCGGACAGAATGAAAAACTGTTTTTT; CDR3aa: CASSLANIGQNEKLFF
v_gene: TRBV21-1; abundance: .; j_gene: TRBJ2-7; d_gene: .; CDR3nt: TGTGCCAGCAGCGACCCGGGACAGGCAATCGGGGGAGTCTACGAGCAGTACTTC; CDR3aa: CASSDPGQAIGGVYEQYF
v_gene: TRBV2; abundance: once; j_gene: TRBJ1-5; d_gene: .; CDR3nt: TGTGCCAGCAGTGGGGGGACGTATAGCAATCAGCCCCAGCATTTT; CDR3aa: CASSGGTYSNQPQHF
v_gene: TRBV27; abundance: .; j_gene: TRBJ1-1; d_gene: .; CDR3nt: TGTGCCAGCAGTCGAAAACAGGGTAACACTGAAGCTTTCTTT; CDR3aa: CASSRKQGNTEAFF
v_gene: TRBV5-4; abundance: .; j_gene: TRBJ1-2; d_gene: .; CDR3nt: TGTGCCAGCAGCTTGGGACAGCTTAACTATGGCTACACCTTC; CDR3aa: CASSLGQLNYGYTF
v_gene: TRBV6-5; abundance: .; j_gene: TRBJ1-1; d_gene: .; CDR3nt: TGTGCCAGCAGCTTTAGGGGTGGGGGAGGTGAAGCTTTCTTT; CDR3aa: CASSFRGGGGEAFF
v_gene: TRBV7-3; abundance: .; j_gene: TRBJ2-5; d_gene: .; CDR3nt: TGTGCCAGCAGCATCGACGGTCGGGAGACCCAGTACTTC; CDR3aa: CASSIDGRETQYF
v_gene: TRBV19; abundance: .; j_gene: TRBJ1-2; d_gene: .; CDR3nt: TGTGCCAGTATTAACACGGTTCGGGGTCTCGACTATGGCTACACCTTC; CDR3aa: CASINTVRGLDYGYTF
v_gene: TRBV9; abundance: .; j_gene: TRBJ1-2; d_gene: .; CDR3nt: TGTGCCAGCAGCGACAGGGATGGGGTGACACCGAGGGGCTACACCTTC; CDR3aa: CASSDRDGVTPRGYTF